A selection of T cell receptor beta chains follows, all from one sample in a study of post-analysis software for immune sequencing data. TCRdb re-derived calls from the PCR reads in MiXCR, one entry per CDR3 protein. This repertoire shows hundreds of thousands of distinct CDR3 sequences, roughly 50% found once; its top ten account for under 6%. Sequences were obtained from blood. Receptors originate from a girl aged 5-17 years with multiple sclerosis. Each CDR3 is given with its conserved first and last residue. Each record gives: clone size, J gene, CDR3 length, V gene, D gene, CDR3 DNA, CDR3 protein. A D gene is named only where the DNA matches it firmly. Clone size is stated in some rows and not others, as once, few, many or a class when expanded.

clone size: few; J gene: TRBJ2-5; CDR3 length: 11; V gene: TRBV7-9; D gene: .; CDR3 DNA: TGTGCCAGCAGCGCGGGCCCCACGGGGTACTTC; CDR3 protein: CASSAGPTGYF
clone size: .; J gene: TRBJ2-3; CDR3 length: 12; V gene: TRBV9; D gene: .; CDR3 DNA: TGTGCCAGCAGTAGGGCTTCAGATACGCAGTATTTT; CDR3 protein: CASSRASDTQYF
clone size: .; J gene: TRBJ2-3; CDR3 length: 16; V gene: TRBV20-1; D gene: TRBD2; CDR3 DNA: TGCAGTGCTGGCGGAACTAGCGGGAGGAGCACAGATACGCAGTATTTT; CDR3 protein: CSAGGTSGRSTDTQYF
clone size: few; J gene: TRBJ2-5; CDR3 length: 15; V gene: TRBV5-1; D gene: .; CDR3 DNA: TGCGCCAGCAGCTTGGATTGGCTTTCCCAAGAGACCCAGTACTTC; CDR3 protein: CASSLDWLSQETQYF
clone size: few; J gene: TRBJ2-1; CDR3 length: 14; V gene: TRBV6-4; D gene: .; CDR3 DNA: TGTGCCAGCAGTCTCTCGACAGGGAGGGATGAGCAGTTCTTC; CDR3 protein: CASSLSTGRDEQFF
clone size: few; J gene: TRBJ2-7; CDR3 length: 13; V gene: TRBV12-3/TRBV12-4; D gene: .; CDR3 DNA: TGTGCCAGCAGTCCGCTCATCTCCTACGAGCAGTACTTC; CDR3 protein: CASSPLISYEQYF
clone size: few; J gene: TRBJ2-5; CDR3 length: 13; V gene: TRBV7-6; D gene: .; CDR3 DNA: TGTGCCAGCAGCTTAGCACAAGGCGGTTGGCAGTACTTC; CDR3 protein: CASSLAQGGWQYF
clone size: .; J gene: TRBJ2-3; CDR3 length: 16; V gene: TRBV27; D gene: TRBD1; CDR3 DNA: TGTGCCAGCAGTATAATACGGGGACAGGGGACAGATACGCAGTATTTT; CDR3 protein: CASSIIRGQGTDTQYF
clone size: few; J gene: TRBJ2-7; CDR3 length: 14; V gene: TRBV6-2/TRBV6-3; D gene: .; CDR3 DNA: TGTGCCAGCAGCCAGGGGACTCTTGCCTACGAGCAGTACTTC; CDR3 protein: CASSQGTLAYEQYF
clone size: .; J gene: TRBJ2-1; CDR3 length: 15; V gene: TRBV7-3; D gene: .; CDR3 DNA: TGTGCCAGCAGGCCCACCGGGGGCTCCTACAATGAGCAGTTCTTC; CDR3 protein: CASRPTGGSYNEQFF
clone size: .; J gene: TRBJ2-5; CDR3 length: 13; V gene: TRBV12-3/TRBV12-4; D gene: TRBD2; CDR3 DNA: TGTACCAGCACTAGCGGGATTACGGAGACCCAGTACTTC; CDR3 protein: CTSTSGITETQYF
clone size: .; J gene: TRBJ1-2; CDR3 length: 16; V gene: TRBV7-2; D gene: TRBD1; CDR3 DNA: TGTGCCAGCAGCTTGGGACAGGGTGGGTCTAACTATGGCTACACCTTC; CDR3 protein: CASSLGQGGSNYGYTF
clone size: few; J gene: TRBJ2-5; CDR3 length: 16; V gene: TRBV7-2; D gene: TRBD1; CDR3 DNA: TGTGCCAGCAGGACGTGGGGGACAGGAGGAGAAGAGACCCAGTACTTC; CDR3 protein: CASRTWGTGGEETQYF
clone size: .; J gene: TRBJ1-2; CDR3 length: 12; V gene: TRBV12-3/TRBV12-4; D gene: .; CDR3 DNA: TGTGCCAGCAGTTCAGGGTCAGATGGCTACACCTTC; CDR3 protein: CASSSGSDGYTF
clone size: few; J gene: TRBJ2-3; CDR3 length: 16; V gene: TRBV28; D gene: TRBD2; CDR3 DNA: TGTGCCAGCAGTTTAAGTCTAGCGGGAGGGACAGATACGCAGTATTTT; CDR3 protein: CASSLSLAGGTDTQYF
clone size: .; J gene: TRBJ1-5; CDR3 length: 15; V gene: TRBV7-2; D gene: .; CDR3 DNA: TGTGCCAGCAGCCCACTCGGGGCGGCAAATCAGCCCCAGCATTTT; CDR3 protein: CASSPLGAANQPQHF
clone size: .; J gene: TRBJ1-6; CDR3 length: 16; V gene: TRBV10-3; D gene: .; CDR3 DNA: TGTGCCATCAGTGCCCTGGGGGCAGGCAATAATTCACCCCTCCACTTT; CDR3 protein: CAISALGAGNNSPLHF
clone size: .; J gene: TRBJ2-7; CDR3 length: 13; V gene: TRBV29-1; D gene: .; CDR3 DNA: TGCAGCGCCCGACACCCGGTCTCCTACGAGCAGTACTTC; CDR3 protein: CSARHPVSYEQYF
clone size: .; J gene: TRBJ2-7; CDR3 length: 15; V gene: TRBV2; D gene: TRBD2; CDR3 DNA: TGTGCCAGCAGGAGACTAGCGGGGGACCCCTACGAGCAGTACTTC; CDR3 protein: CASRRLAGDPYEQYF
clone size: .; J gene: TRBJ1-2; CDR3 length: 10; V gene: TRBV6-1; D gene: .; CDR3 DNA: TGTGCCAGCACTGGATCTGGCTACACCTTC; CDR3 protein: CASTGSGYTF
clone size: .; J gene: TRBJ1-2; CDR3 length: 15; V gene: TRBV5-1; D gene: .; CDR3 DNA: TGCGCCAGCAGCTTGGGTCGCAGCCCTAACTATGACTACACCTTC; CDR3 protein: CASSLGRSPNYDYTF
clone size: few; J gene: TRBJ2-7; CDR3 length: 13; V gene: TRBV29-1; D gene: TRBD2; CDR3 DNA: TGCAGCGTTGGCGGGAGGGCCGCCCACGAGCAGTACTTC; CDR3 protein: CSVGGRAAHEQYF
clone size: .; J gene: TRBJ2-1; CDR3 length: 16; V gene: TRBV5-1; D gene: TRBD2; CDR3 DNA: TGCGCCAGCAGCTTTGAAGCGGGGGGCCCGGAAAATGAGCAGTTCTTC; CDR3 protein: CASSFEAGGPENEQFF
clone size: few; J gene: TRBJ2-2; CDR3 length: 13; V gene: TRBV29-1; D gene: .; CDR3 DNA: TGCAGCTCTTGGAGCGAAGACACCGGGGAGCTGTTTTTT; CDR3 protein: CSSWSEDTGELFF
clone size: .; J gene: TRBJ2-5; CDR3 length: 12; V gene: TRBV20-1; D gene: .; CDR3 DNA: TGCAGTGCTGCGGGCCAGGGAGAGACCCAGTACTTC; CDR3 protein: CSAAGQGETQYF
clone size: .; J gene: TRBJ1-5; CDR3 length: 15; V gene: TRBV5-1; D gene: .; CDR3 DNA: TGCGCCAGCAGCTTGGATGGGGGCCGTGGGCAGCCCCAGCATTTT; CDR3 protein: CASSLDGGRGQPQHF
clone size: .; J gene: TRBJ2-7; CDR3 length: 16; V gene: TRBV6-5; D gene: .; CDR3 DNA: TGTGCCACCAGACACCGCGCGGACAGTCGATCCTACGAGCAGTACTTC; CDR3 protein: CATRHRADSRSYEQYF
clone size: few; J gene: TRBJ2-3; CDR3 length: 15; V gene: TRBV5-1; D gene: TRBD2; CDR3 DNA: TGTGCCAGCAGCTCGGGACTAGCGGGTGCAGATACGCAGTATTTT; CDR3 protein: CASSSGLAGADTQYF
clone size: .; J gene: TRBJ1-2; CDR3 length: 16; V gene: TRBV7-8; D gene: TRBD1; CDR3 DNA: TGTGCCAGCAGCTTAGCGTCGGGACAGAGTAACTATGGCTACACCTTC; CDR3 protein: CASSLASGQSNYGYTF
clone size: .; J gene: TRBJ1-5; CDR3 length: 13; V gene: TRBV10-3; D gene: .; CDR3 DNA: TGTGCCATCAGTGAAACAAAAAATCAGCCCCAGCATTTT; CDR3 protein: CAISETKNQPQHF
clone size: .; J gene: TRBJ1-6; CDR3 length: 16; V gene: TRBV9; D gene: .; CDR3 DNA: TGTGCCAGCAGCGACCCCCCGGGGGCCCCTAGATCACCCCTCCACTTT; CDR3 protein: CASSDPPGAPRSPLHF
clone size: .; J gene: TRBJ2-7; CDR3 length: 12; V gene: TRBV29-1; D gene: .; CDR3 DNA: TGCAGCGTTGAAGACCGTCTCTACGAGCAGTACTTC; CDR3 protein: CSVEDRLYEQYF
clone size: .; J gene: TRBJ1-4; CDR3 length: 15; V gene: TRBV7-2; D gene: .; CDR3 DNA: TGTGCCAGCAGCCACGAGCCTGCAACTAATGAAAAACTGTTTTTT; CDR3 protein: CASSHEPATNEKLFF
clone size: .; J gene: TRBJ1-2; CDR3 length: 15; V gene: TRBV5-1; D gene: .; CDR3 DNA: TGCGCCAGCAGCCAAGGGGCAGGGTTCTTCTATGGCTACACCTTC; CDR3 protein: CASSQGAGFFYGYTF
clone size: .; J gene: TRBJ2-1; CDR3 length: 15; V gene: TRBV20-1; D gene: .; CDR3 DNA: TGCAGTGCACAAAATCGGCTAGTGTCCTACAATGAGCAGTTCTTC; CDR3 protein: CSAQNRLVSYNEQFF
clone size: .; J gene: TRBJ1-1; CDR3 length: 13; V gene: TRBV29-1; D gene: .; CDR3 DNA: TGCAGCGTTGAGTCCAGGGTGTACACTGAAGCTTTCTTT; CDR3 protein: CSVESRVYTEAFF
clone size: .; J gene: TRBJ2-1; CDR3 length: 15; V gene: TRBV20-1; D gene: TRBD2; CDR3 DNA: TGCAGTGCCCAGTCCCCGGGGACTAGCGGAAGAAATCAGTTCTTC; CDR3 protein: CSAQSPGTSGRNQFF
clone size: few; J gene: TRBJ2-3; CDR3 length: 15; V gene: TRBV20-1; D gene: TRBD2; CDR3 DNA: TGCAGTGCTACCTCCCTAGCGGGGTATACAGATACGCAGTATTTT; CDR3 protein: CSATSLAGYTDTQYF
clone size: .; J gene: TRBJ1-4; CDR3 length: 16; V gene: TRBV25-1; D gene: .; CDR3 DNA: TGTGCCAGCAGTGAATTGGTCGGACTCGGCAGGGAAAAACTGTTTTTT; CDR3 protein: CASSELVGLGREKLFF
clone size: .; J gene: TRBJ2-3; CDR3 length: 12; V gene: TRBV25-1; D gene: TRBD2; CDR3 DNA: TGTGCCAGCAGTGGACTAGCGTTGACGCAGTATTTT; CDR3 protein: CASSGLALTQYF
clone size: .; J gene: TRBJ2-5; CDR3 length: 13; V gene: TRBV3-1; D gene: .; CDR3 DNA: TGTGCCAGCAGCCAAGACTTTAATCAGCCCCAGCACTTC; CDR3 protein: CASSQDFNQPQHF
clone size: few; J gene: TRBJ2-6; CDR3 length: 17; V gene: TRBV6-1; D gene: .; CDR3 DNA: TGTGCCAGCAGAAGACAGGTTTGGAGCTCTGGGGCCAACGTCCTGACTTTC; CDR3 protein: CASRRQVWSSGANVLTF
clone size: .; J gene: TRBJ1-5; CDR3 length: 15; V gene: TRBV20-1; D gene: TRBD1; CDR3 DNA: TGCAGTGCTAGGAACAGGGGAGAGGGCAATCAGCCCCAGCATTTT; CDR3 protein: CSARNRGEGNQPQHF
clone size: .; J gene: TRBJ2-2; CDR3 length: 14; V gene: TRBV6-1; D gene: .; CDR3 DNA: TGTGCCAGCAGTGCCCAATGGGGGGCCGGGGAGCTGTTTTTT; CDR3 protein: CASSAQWGAGELFF
clone size: .; J gene: TRBJ2-5; CDR3 length: 16; V gene: TRBV7-9; D gene: TRBD1; CDR3 DNA: TGTGCCAGCAGCTCCACCCGACAGGGGGGTCAAGAGACCCAGTACTTC; CDR3 protein: CASSSTRQGGQETQYF
clone size: .; J gene: TRBJ2-3; CDR3 length: 14; V gene: TRBV20-1; D gene: .; CDR3 DNA: TGCAGTGCTAGCTCGGGCCCCTCGATAGATACACAGTATTTT; CDR3 protein: CSASSGPSIDTQYF
clone size: .; J gene: TRBJ2-5; CDR3 length: 16; V gene: TRBV20-1; D gene: TRBD2; CDR3 DNA: TGCAGTGCTAGATGGATAGCGGGGCTCCCTCAAGAGACCCAGTACTTC; CDR3 protein: CSARWIAGLPQETQYF
clone size: once; J gene: TRBJ2-7; CDR3 length: 15; V gene: TRBV7-2; D gene: TRBD2; CDR3 DNA: TGTGCCAGCAGCCAAGTCAGCGGGGGGGTCTCCGAGCAGTACTTC; CDR3 protein: CASSQVSGGVSEQYF
clone size: .; J gene: TRBJ2-3; CDR3 length: 16; V gene: TRBV5-1; D gene: TRBD2; CDR3 DNA: TGCGCCAGCAGCCTTCCGACTAGCGGGAGCACAGATACGCAGTATTTT; CDR3 protein: CASSLPTSGSTDTQYF
clone size: once; J gene: TRBJ2-6; CDR3 length: 18; V gene: TRBV27; D gene: .; CDR3 DNA: TGTGCCAGCAGTTTATGGCAGGGGGGGTTCTCTGGGGCCAACGTCCTGACTTTC; CDR3 protein: CASSLWQGGFSGANVLTF
clone size: .; J gene: TRBJ2-7; CDR3 length: 13; V gene: TRBV9; D gene: .; CDR3 DNA: TGTGCCAGCAGCCCGACTAGTTTCTACGAGCAGTACTTC; CDR3 protein: CASSPTSFYEQYF